This T cell receptor (beta chain) was captured in a study of T cell repertoires in aging, cancer and after chemotherapy. V gave up 6 bases and J gave up 2 bases, with 13 bases separating them. This CDR3 contains 14 residues. This clonotype was counted only a few times. As yet, its antigen is unknown. Broader study findings: Rebound thymic output was suggested by rising median generation probability during chemotherapy in each cancer cohort. In healthy donors, age-related TCR diversity loss mainly reflected lost richness.

A mixed TRB-A/B primer pool amplified rearranged TRB by multiplex touch-down PCR. TCRdb ran MiXCR on the multiplex PCR reads and lists one entry per CDR3 protein. The table shows over 9,500 distinct CDR3 sequences, with approximately 30% occurring only once. TCR beta rearrangements were amplified from peripheral blood genomic DNA. This sequence joins TRBV12-3 or TRBV12-4 and TRBJ1-1; D perhaps matches TRBD1 (5 bases). The sequence was collected from a human donor in good health. Sequencing was done on a sample of blood. The CDR3 sequence: CASRRGQGNTEAFF. The CDR3 DNA sequence: TGTGCCAGCAGGAGGGGCCAGGGCAACACTGAAGCTTTCTTT.